This T cell receptor beta chain appears in the sequencing data of a study of blood T cells in healthy people across ages. Findings of the study overall: When set beside aged donors, long-lived donors presented more naive CD4+ cells and higher diversity.

The V gene lost 1 base and the J gene lost 0 bases, with 10 bases spanning the gap. This CDR3 comprises 16 residues. Germline CDR1 and CDR2: WSHSY and SAAADI. Remarks on this clonotype: What it binds is not known.

Primed by a sample-barcoded 5' primer and a J-beta primer mix, a second PCR proceeded for about 6 to 12 cycles. A template-switch adaptor with 12 random nucleotides tagged each cDNA molecule. TCRdb analysed the 5' RACE reads with MiXCR anew, one entry per CDR3 protein. This sample has about a million distinct CDR3 sequences, with about 48% found just once. Sequencing was performed on blood. The chain combines TRBV10-2 with TRBJ2-4; D not resolved. This TCR was sampled from a man between 25 and 39 years old in good health. The CDR3 is CASSELRRLAKNIQYF. The CDR3, as DNA: TGCGCCAGCAGTGAGTTGCGGAGACTAGCCAAAAACATTCAGTACTTC.